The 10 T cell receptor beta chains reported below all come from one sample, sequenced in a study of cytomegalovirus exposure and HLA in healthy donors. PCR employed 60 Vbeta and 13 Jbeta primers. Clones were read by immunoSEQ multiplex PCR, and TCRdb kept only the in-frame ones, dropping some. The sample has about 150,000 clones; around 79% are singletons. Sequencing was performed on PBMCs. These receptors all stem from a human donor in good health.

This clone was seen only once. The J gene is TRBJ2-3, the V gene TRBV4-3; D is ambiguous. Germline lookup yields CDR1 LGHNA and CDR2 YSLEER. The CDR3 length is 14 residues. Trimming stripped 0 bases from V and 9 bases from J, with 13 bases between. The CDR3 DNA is TGCGCCAGCAGCCAAGAGGATGTGGCAGGAACGCAGTATTTT. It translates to CASSQEDVAGTQYF.

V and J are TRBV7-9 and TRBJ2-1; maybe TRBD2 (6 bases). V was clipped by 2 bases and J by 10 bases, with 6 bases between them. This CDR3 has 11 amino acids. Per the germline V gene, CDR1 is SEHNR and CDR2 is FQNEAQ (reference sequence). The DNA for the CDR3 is TGTGCCAGCAGCTTACTAGCGGAGCAGTTCTTC. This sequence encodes CASSLLAEQFF.

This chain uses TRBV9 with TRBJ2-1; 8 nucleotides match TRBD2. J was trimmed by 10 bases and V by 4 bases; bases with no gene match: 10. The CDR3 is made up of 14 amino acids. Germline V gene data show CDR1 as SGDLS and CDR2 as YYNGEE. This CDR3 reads CASSPRTSHWEQFF. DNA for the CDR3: TGTGCCAGCAGCCCTAGGACTAGCCATTGGGAGCAGTTCTTC.

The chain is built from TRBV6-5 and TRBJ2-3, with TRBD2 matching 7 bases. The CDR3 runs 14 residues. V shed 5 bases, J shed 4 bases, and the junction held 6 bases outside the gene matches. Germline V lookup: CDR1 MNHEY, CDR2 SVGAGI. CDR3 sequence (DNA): TGTGCCAGCAGTATCGCGGGAGCGGCAGATACGCAGTATTTT. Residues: CASSIAGAADTQYF.

CDR3 nucleotide sequence: TGTGCCAGCAGCCCCCGGGACAGGGGTTTCTACGAGCAGTACTTC. This codes for CASSPRDRGFYEQYF. V is TRBV5-4 and J is TRBJ2-7, with TRBD1 matching 10 bases. V lost 4 bases and J lost 3; bases outside the gene matches: 7. The CDR3 loop spans 15 amino acids. Germline assignment: CDR1 SGHNT and CDR2 YYREEE (reference sequence).

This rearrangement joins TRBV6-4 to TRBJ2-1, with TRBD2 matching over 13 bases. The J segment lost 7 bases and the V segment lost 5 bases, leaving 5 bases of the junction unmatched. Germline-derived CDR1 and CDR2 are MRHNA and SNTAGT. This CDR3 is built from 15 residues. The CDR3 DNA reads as TGTGCCAGCAGTACACTAGCGGGAGGGTTGAATGAGCAGTTCTTC. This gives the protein CASSTLAGGLNEQFF.

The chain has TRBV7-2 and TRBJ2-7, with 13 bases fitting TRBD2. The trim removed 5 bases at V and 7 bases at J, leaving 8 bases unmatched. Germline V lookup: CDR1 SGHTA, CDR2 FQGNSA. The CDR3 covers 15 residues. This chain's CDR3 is CASSRHPGLAGEQYF. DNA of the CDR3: TGTGCCAGCAGCCGCCATCCGGGACTAGCGGGAGAGCAGTACTTC.

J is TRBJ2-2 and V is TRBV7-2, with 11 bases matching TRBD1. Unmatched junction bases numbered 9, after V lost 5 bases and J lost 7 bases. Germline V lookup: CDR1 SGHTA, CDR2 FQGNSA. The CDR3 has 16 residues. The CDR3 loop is CASSPFRTGGIGELFF. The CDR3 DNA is TGTGCCAGCAGCCCCTTTAGGACAGGGGGCATCGGGGAGCTGTTTTTT.

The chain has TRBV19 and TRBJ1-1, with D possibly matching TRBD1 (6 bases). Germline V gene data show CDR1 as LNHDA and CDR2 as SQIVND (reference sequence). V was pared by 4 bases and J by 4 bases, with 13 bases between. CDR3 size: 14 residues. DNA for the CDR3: TGTGCCAGTAGTACCGGACAGACGAGCACTGAAGCTTTCTTT. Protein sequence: CASSTGQTSTEAFF.

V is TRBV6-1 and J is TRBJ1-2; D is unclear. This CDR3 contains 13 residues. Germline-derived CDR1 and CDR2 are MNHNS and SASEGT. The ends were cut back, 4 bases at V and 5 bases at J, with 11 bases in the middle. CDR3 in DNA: TGTGCCAGCAGTGTGGTCCGCGGATATGGCTACACCTTC. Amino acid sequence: CASSVVRGYGYTF.